This record concerns one TCR beta chain sequence. The antigen it binds to is not known. No per-base quality is available; no much larger clone lies one base away. The library was generated by the immunoSEQ multiplex PCR assay. For TCR sequencing, RNA was extracted from every sample and reverse transcribed into cDNA to serve as template. First-strand cDNA was synthesized using SuperScript III with a 2:1 mix of oligo-dT and random hexamers. A synthetic immune receptor repertoire was used to assess amplification bias, and residual bias was removed computationally. The paper's processing steps were these. Raw reads were preprocessed to remove errors, and CDR3 was defined by IMGT conventions from the conserved cysteine to phenylalanine. Clonality was computed as 1 minus the Shannon entropy, with the entropy normalized by log2 of the number of productive unique TCRs. Whether each scalp clone was CD4 or CD8 was inferred by checking scalp TCRbeta sequences against the CD4 and CD8 repertoires from sorted blood. TCRdb's version of the immuneACCESS table is confined to in-frame rearrangements and falls short of the full clone set. An unresolved V gene accounts for under half of the shortfall where checked; the remainder is of unknown origin. D and trimming come from the DNA, and the V and J calls and clone size come from that table. This sample comprises roughly 130,000 clones, 58% of them detected only once. Jointly, the top ten make up 3.5% to 5% of the sample.

This sample's time point label indicates: baseline before oral tofacitinib. Lesional scalp punch biopsies and peripheral blood were obtained from alopecia areata patients. After PBMCs were isolated by density centrifugation and stained for CD3, CD4 and CD8, a FACSAria was used to sort CD4+ and CD8+ T cells. This sample was included in a study of CD8+ T cells in alopecia areata (dated 2018 in TCRdb). Notes on the research overall: The treated patients took part in an open-label pilot trial in which moderate-to-severe alopecia areata was treated with oral tofacitinib at 5 to 10 mg twice daily. Tofacitinib was administered for 6 to 18 months, and 6 months of follow-up off drug were then conducted to assess delayed response and recurrence. In both human patients and the C3H/HeJ mouse model, the study applied high-throughput TCRbeta sequencing to look at T cell clonal expansion in alopecia areata. Scalp tissue and sorted CD4+ and CD8+ peripheral blood T cells from patchy and totalis/universalis alopecia areata patients and from healthy controls were covered by human TCRbeta sequencing. Patients on tofacitinib were biopsied at baseline and after 4 and 24 weeks of treatment, and several of the patients also had a later scalp biopsy. Scalp clonality was compared across normal scalp (n=4), patchy alopecia areata scalp (n=8), and alopecia totalis/universalis scalp (n=8). The RNA source kit depended on sample type: the PAXgene miRNA kit for fixed scalp, the miRNeasy kit for PBMCs, and the RNeasy kit for mouse skin. TCRbeta CDR3 regions were amplified by immunoSEQ multiplex PCR with 35 Vbeta forward and 13 Jbeta reverse primers.

The study at large found these results: Shared TCR sequences between patients were less evident than in mice, which may be partly attributable to HLA diversity in the patient population. Resident alphabeta T cells in normal human skin are also sequenced, complicating scalp TCR repertoire analysis, unlike mouse skin dominated by gammadelta T cells. Lesional scalp, especially in alopecia totalis/universalis, showed higher clonality and more expanded CD8+ clones than normal scalp, suggesting antigenic drive.

The V end gives up 6 bases and the J end 5 bases, leaving 8 bases in the junction not matched to a gene. CDR1 LNHNV and CDR2 YYDKDF were looked up in the germline V gene (reference sequence). Taken from cysteine to phenylalanine, the CDR3 has 15 residues. Only CDR3 DNA is held: 45 bases, read in frame from base 1. The chain employs TRBV15 and TRBJ2-1, with 9 bases matching TRBD2. The clonotype originates from a human donor with alopecia areata. The starting material was CD4+ T cells sorted from blood, obtained at week 0. This receptor has the CDR3 CATRVELAGHNEQFF. The DNA reads as follows: TGTGCCACCAGAGTCGAACTAGCGGGTCACAATGAGCAGTTCTTC. Reference TRBV15 and TRBJ2-1 proteins supply the regions before and after the CDR3; the full variable domain is: DAMVIQNPRYQVTQFGKPVTLSCSQTLNHNVMYWYQQKSSQAPKLLFHYYDKDFNNEADTPDNFQSRRPNTSFCFLDIRSPGLGDTAMYLCATRVELAGHNEQFFGPGTRLTVL.